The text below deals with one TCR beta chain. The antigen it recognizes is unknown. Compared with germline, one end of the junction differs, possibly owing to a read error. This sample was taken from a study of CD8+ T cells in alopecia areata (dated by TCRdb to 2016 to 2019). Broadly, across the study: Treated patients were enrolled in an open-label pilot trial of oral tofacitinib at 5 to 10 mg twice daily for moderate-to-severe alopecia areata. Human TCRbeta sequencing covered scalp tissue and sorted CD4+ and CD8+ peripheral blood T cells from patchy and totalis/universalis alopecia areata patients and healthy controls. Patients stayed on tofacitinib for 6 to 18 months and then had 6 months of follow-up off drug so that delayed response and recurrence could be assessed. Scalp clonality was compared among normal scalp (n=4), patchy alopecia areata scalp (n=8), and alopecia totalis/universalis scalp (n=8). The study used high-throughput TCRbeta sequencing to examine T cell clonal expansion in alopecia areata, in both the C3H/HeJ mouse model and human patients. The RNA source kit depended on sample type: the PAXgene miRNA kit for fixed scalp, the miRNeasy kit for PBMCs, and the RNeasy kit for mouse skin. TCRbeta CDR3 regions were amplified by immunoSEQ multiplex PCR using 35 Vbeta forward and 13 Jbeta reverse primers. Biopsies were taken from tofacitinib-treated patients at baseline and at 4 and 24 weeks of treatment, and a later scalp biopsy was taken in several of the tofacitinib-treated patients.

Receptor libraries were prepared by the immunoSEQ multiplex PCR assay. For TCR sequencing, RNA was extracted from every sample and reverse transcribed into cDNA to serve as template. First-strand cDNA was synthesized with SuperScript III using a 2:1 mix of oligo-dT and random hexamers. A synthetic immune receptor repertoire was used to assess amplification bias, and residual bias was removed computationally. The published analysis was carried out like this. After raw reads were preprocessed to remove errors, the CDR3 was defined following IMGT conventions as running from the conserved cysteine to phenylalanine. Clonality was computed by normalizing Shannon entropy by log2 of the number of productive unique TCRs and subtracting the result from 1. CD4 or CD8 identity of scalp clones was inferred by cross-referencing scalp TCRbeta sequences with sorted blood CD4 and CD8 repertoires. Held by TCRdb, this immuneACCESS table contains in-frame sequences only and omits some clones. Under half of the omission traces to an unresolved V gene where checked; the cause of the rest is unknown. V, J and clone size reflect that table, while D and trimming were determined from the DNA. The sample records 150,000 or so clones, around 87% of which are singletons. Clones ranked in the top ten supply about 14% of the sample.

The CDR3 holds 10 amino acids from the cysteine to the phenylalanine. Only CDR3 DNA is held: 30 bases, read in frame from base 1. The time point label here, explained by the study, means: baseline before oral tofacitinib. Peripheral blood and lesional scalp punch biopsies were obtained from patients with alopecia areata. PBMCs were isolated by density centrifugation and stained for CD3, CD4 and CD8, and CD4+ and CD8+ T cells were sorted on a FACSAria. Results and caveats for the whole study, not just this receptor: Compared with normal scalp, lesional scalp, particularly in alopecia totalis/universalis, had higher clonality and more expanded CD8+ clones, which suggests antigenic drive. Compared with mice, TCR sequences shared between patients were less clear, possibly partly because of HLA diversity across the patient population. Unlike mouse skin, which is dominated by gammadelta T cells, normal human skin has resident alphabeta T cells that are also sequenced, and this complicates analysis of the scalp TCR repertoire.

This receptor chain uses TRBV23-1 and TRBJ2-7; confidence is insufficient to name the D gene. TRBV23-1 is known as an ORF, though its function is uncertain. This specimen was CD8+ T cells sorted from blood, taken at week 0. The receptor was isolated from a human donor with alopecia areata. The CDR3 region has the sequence CASRTAVAPF. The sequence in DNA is TGCGCCAGCAGGACTGCGGTGGCCCCCTTC.